These 2 T cell receptor beta chains originate from one sample sequenced in a study of Graves' ophthalmopathy and Graves' hyperthyroidism. CDR3 regions of TCR beta were amplified from RNA transcripts. First-round RT-PCR used HTBI primers; second-round multiplex PCR followed. TCRdb reprocessed the multiplex PCR reads with MiXCR, giving one entry per CDR3 protein. The data contain about 420,000 distinct CDR3 sequences, roughly 20% of them seen just once; the ten biggest clones take up 2.5% to 3.5%. Sequencing was performed on peripheral blood. The receptors were gathered from a woman younger than 35 with stable Graves' hyperthyroidism.

This clonotype showed up many times. In nucleotides, the CDR3 is TGTGCCAGCAGTGCCAGCTCTAGCGGGGGTGTGACCCAGTACTTC. Translated, it gives CASSASSSGGVTQYF. The rearrangement links TRBV6-1 to TRBJ2-5, with TRBD2 identical over 10 bases. Germline values: CDR1 MNHNS, CDR2 SASEGT. J gave up 7 bases and V 4 bases, and 9 bases lay outside the gene matches. This CDR3 is built from 15 residues.

This clonotype was seen more than once but under ten times. The CDR3 region is CASSELRLGEQYF. The CDR3 region has the DNA TGTGCCAGCAGTGAACTTCGGCTGGGCGAGCAGTACTTC. V is TRBV6-1 and J is TRBJ2-7; D call uncertain. This CDR3 comprises 13 residues. Germline CDR1 and CDR2: MNHNS and SASEGT. V was clipped by 2 bases and J by 6 bases, with 11 bases between them.